A single sample is the source of the 17 T cell receptor beta chains below, sequenced in a study of post-analysis software for immune sequencing data. Overall study findings and caveats: TRBV segments more frequent in patients than in controls numbered several and included TRBV5-6, TRBV5-1 and TRBV20-1.

TCR beta cDNA libraries included unique molecular identifiers. One entry per CDR3 protein, called by TCRdb with MiXCR from the PCR reads. The sample holds about half a million distinct CDR3 sequences, about a third seen once. These receptors lack a known antigen. Input material: blood. The receptors were sampled from a girl aged 2-17 years with multiple sclerosis.

The CDR3 here is CSAPKVGAGGNEQFF. Written as DNA, the CDR3 is TGCAGTGCGCCCAAAGTGGGGGCCGGGGGGAATGAGCAGTTCTTC. The rearrangement joins TRBV20-1 to TRBJ2-1; perhaps TRBD2 as D (7 bases). The V and J ends lost 6 bases and 7 bases respectively, with 22 bases between them. CDR3 length: 15 residues. Germline CDR1 reads DFQATT; CDR2 reads SNEGSKA (reference sequence).

This chain uses TRBV29-1 with TRBJ2-1; 10 bases fit TRBD1. In germline, CDR1 is SQVTM, CDR2 ANQGSEA. V trimming: 7 bases; J trimming: 10 bases; junction bases outside the gene matches: 16. This CDR3 has 15 amino acids. CDR3 residues: CSAQPWTGGHPEQFF. The DNA of the CDR3 is TGCAGCGCCCAACCTTGGACAGGGGGTCATCCCGAGCAGTTCTTC.

This clonotype was counted between two and nine times. The chain joins TRBV20-1 to TRBJ2-1, with 9 nucleotides matching TRBD2. The CDR3 length is 16 residues. V dropped 5 bases and J dropped 7; count of bases not matched to a gene: 15. CDR1 is DFQATT and CDR2 is SNEGSKA in the germline V gene (reference sequence). CDR3 in amino acids: CSAPIPLSGGRNEQFF. The CDR3 bases are TGCAGTGCTCCGATCCCTCTCAGCGGGGGGCGAAATGAGCAGTTCTTC.

This clonotype has just a few counts. The rearrangement links TRBV7-9 to TRBJ2-1; 11 nucleotides align to TRBD2. This CDR3 contains 15 residues. From germline, CDR1 is SEHNR and CDR2 FQNEAQ (reference sequence). The trim removed 5 bases at V and 5 bases at J, leaving 5 bases unmatched. This CDR3 reads CASSTLTSGDNEQFF. The CDR3 DNA follows: TGTGCCAGCAGCACTTTGACTAGCGGGGACAATGAGCAGTTCTTC.

The chain is built from TRBV20-1 and TRBJ1-4; D remains unclear. This CDR3 contains 13 residues. V was trimmed by 4 bases and J by 0 bases, leaving 6 bases between them. The germline V gene encodes CDR1 DFQATT and CDR2 SNEGSKA (reference sequence). The CDR3 spells CSAIPATNEKLFF. The CDR3 coding sequence is TGCAGTGCTATACCTGCAACTAATGAAAAACTGTTTTTT.

V is TRBV28 and J is TRBJ2-2; 7 bases match TRBD1. The CDR3 spans 18 residues. The junction had 19 bases not matched to a gene; V was cut back by 6 bases and J by 6 bases. Germline CDR1 MDHEN, CDR2 SYDVKM. The CDR3 here is CASRPDLGRGTFAGELFF. CDR3 sequence (DNA): TGTGCCAGCAGACCCGACCTAGGCAGGGGGACATTTGCCGGGGAGCTGTTTTTT.

The chain is built from TRBV20-1 and TRBJ2-3, with D tentatively TRBD1 (6 bases). With 0 bases removed from V and 0 bases from J, the gap between germline ends came to 13 bases. The CDR3 is 16 residues long. Looked up from germline, CDR1 is DFQATT and CDR2 is SNEGSKA (reference sequence). The CDR3 spells CSARDLIRGSTDTQYF. The CDR3 DNA reads TGCAGTGCTAGAGATCTGATAAGGGGGAGCACAGATACGCAGTATTTT.

This clonotype was observed many times. The chain carries TRBV5-1 and TRBJ2-1; either TRBD1 or TRBD2 may supply D (5 bases each). Trimming removed 4 bases at V and 9 bases at J, with 20 bases between. The CDR3 loop spans 15 amino acids. CDR1 is SGHRS, CDR2 YFSETQ, per germline. The chain's CDR3 is CASSPILSGTGEQFF. The DNA for the CDR3 is TGCGCCAGCAGCCCTATACTATCGGGGACGGGTGAGCAGTTCTTC. Together with reference TRBV5-1 and TRBJ2-1, the CDR3 gives the full variable domain: KAGVTQTPRYLIKTRGQQVTLSCSPISGHRSVSWYQQTPGQGLQFLFEYFSETQRNKGNFPGRFSGRQFSNSRSEMNVSTLELGDSALYLCASSPILSGTGEQFFGPGTRLTVL.

This clonotype was observed a handful of times. Written as DNA, the CDR3 is TGTGCCAGCAGCCAGGGACGATTGAATGAGCAGTTCTTC. It codes for CASSQGRLNEQFF. V usage is TRBV5-4 and J usage is TRBJ2-1; tentatively, D is TRBD1 or TRBD2 (5 bases each). Deletions cut 4 bases from V and 7 bases from J, with 12 bases between. Germline V gene data show CDR1 as SGHNT and CDR2 as YYREEE (reference sequence). There are 13 residues in the CDR3.

The chain uses TRBV28 and TRBJ2-7; a possible D gene is TRBD2 (6 bases). V lost 7 bases and J 4 bases, leaving 17 bases between the germline ends. The CDR3 extends over 14 amino acids. Looked up from germline, CDR1 is MDHEN and CDR2 is SYDVKM. CDR3 amino acids: CASMTGGAVYEQYF. As DNA, the CDR3 is TGTGCCAGCATGACCGGAGGGGCCGTATACGAGCAGTACTTC.

The chain combines TRBV7-3 with TRBJ1-1, with D uncertain. Looked up from germline, CDR1 is SGHTA and CDR2 is FQGTGA. The CDR3 length is 13 residues. Trimming shortened V by 5 bases and J by 3 bases, and 10 bases separated the two germline ends. In DNA, the CDR3 is TGTGCCAGCAGCCGAGAAGTAGACACTGAAGCTTTCTTT. Translating it yields CASSREVDTEAFF.

The sample holds a few counts of this clonotype. The chain uses TRBV4-1 and TRBJ1-6; a possible D gene is TRBD1 (5 bases). Trimming stripped 0 bases from V and 5 bases from J, with 8 bases between. The germline V gene has CDR1 MGHRA and CDR2 YSYEKL. CDR3 size: 15 residues. CDR3 bases: TGCGCCAGCAGCCAAGATTGGGGGAATAATTCACCCCTCCACTTT. Amino acid sequence: CASSQDWGNNSPLHF.

This clonotype was counted a few times. The chain links TRBV20-1 to TRBJ2-3; D not resolved. This CDR3 is 10 amino acids long. CDR1 and CDR2 from the germline V gene are DFQATT and SNEGSKA (reference sequence). CDR3 bases: TGCAGCCCTACCTCGGATACGCAGTATTTT. Encoded protein: CSPTSDTQYF.

In its sample, this clonotype was seen a few times. The V gene is TRBV5-1, the J gene TRBJ1-2; a possible D gene is TRBD1 (5 bases). V dropped 0 bases and J dropped 1 base, with 10 bases sitting between them. CDR1 and CDR2 from the germline V gene are SGHRS and YFSETQ. The CDR3 loop spans 15 amino acids. CDR3 DNA: TGCGCCAGCAGCTTGGAGGGACGGTTTAACTATGGCTACACCTTC. This encodes CASSLEGRFNYGYTF.

The gene calls are TRBV7-3 and TRBJ2-7; D not certain. Germline CDR1 is SGHTA and CDR2 is FQGTGA. Trimming left V 2 bases short and J 2 bases short, with 10 bases between. The CDR3 length is 14 residues. CDR3 in amino acids: CASSLSRAAYEQYF. DNA for the CDR3: TGTGCCAGCAGCTTATCACGTGCCGCCTACGAGCAGTACTTC.

In this sample, this clonotype turned up a few times. The chain uses TRBV20-1 and TRBJ1-2; D remains unclear. V was clipped by 6 bases and J by 4 bases, with 15 bases between them. Germline CDR1 and CDR2: DFQATT and SNEGSKA (reference sequence). The CDR3 has 13 residues. The DNA for the CDR3 is TGCAGTGCAGATAACGGCCAGCCCTATGGCTACACCTTC. This gives the protein CSADNGQPYGYTF.

This clonotype was seen just once. The chain carries TRBV27 and TRBJ1-5; 10 nucleotides align to TRBD1. The junction had 11 bases not matched to a gene; V was cut back by 5 bases and J by 7 bases. Germline CDR1 MNHEY, CDR2 SMNVEV (reference sequence). This CDR3 comprises 16 residues. The CDR3 DNA follows: TGTGCCAGCAGTCCAGGGACAGGGGCGGGTAGGCAGCCCCAGCATTTT. It is translated as CASSPGTGAGRQPQHF.